This T cell receptor beta chain was identified in a study of blood T cell repertoires in COVID-19. Study overall: Both acute and convalescent COVID-19 samples were obtained from the United States, Italy and Spain.

Germline V lookup: CDR1 SGHDN, CDR2 FVKESK. The CDR3 covers 12 residues. V lost 3 bases and J lost 1, with 3 bases in between. Only in-frame clones appear in the TCRdb table, and some are missing; sequencing was by immunoSEQ multiplex PCR. The sample lists 70,000 to 100,000 clones, over 75% occurring once. J is TRBJ2-5 and V is TRBV14; D is ambiguous. The sequencing sample was made of peripheral blood. The origin of this receptor is a woman older than 75 with acute or convalescent COVID-19. CDR3 residues: CASSQSQETQYF. In DNA form, the CDR3 reads TGTGCCAGCAGCCAGAGCCAAGAGACCCAGTACTTC. The whole variable domain, filled in from reference TRBV14 and TRBJ2-5, reads EAGVTQFPSHSVIEKGQTVTLRCDPISGHDNLYWYRRVMGKEIKFLLHFVKESKQDESGMPNNRFLAERTGGTYSTLKVQPAELEDSGVYFCASSQSQETQYFGPGTRLLVL.